The 21 T cell receptor beta chains below come from one sample, sequenced in a study of cytomegalovirus exposure and HLA in healthy donors. PCR was performed using 60 Vbeta and 13 Jbeta primers. The method was immunoSEQ multiplex PCR; TCRdb's version includes in-frame clones alone and lacks a portion of them. The data show roughly 150,000 clones, roughly 84% seen once. The sample comprised PBMCs. The receptor source for this set is a man younger than 45 in good health and CMV-seropositive.

The chain uses TRBV28 and TRBJ1-2, with D possibly TRBD1 on 5 matching bases. Germline V gene lookup returns CDR1 MDHEN and CDR2 SYDVKM. The CDR3 runs to 13 residues. V lost 3 bases, J lost 4 bases, and 9 bases lay in between. The CDR3 region is CASSLTVFYGYTF. Here the CDR3 DNA reads TGTGCCAGCAGTTTGACAGTTTTCTATGGCTACACCTTC.

CDR3 bases: TGTGCCAGCAGCTTGGGGTGGGGGACTCAACAAGAGACCCAGTACTTC. This sequence encodes CASSLGWGTQQETQYF. The gene calls are TRBV5-6 and TRBJ2-5; a possible D gene is TRBD2 (6 bases). Looked up from germline, CDR1 is SGHDT and CDR2 is YYEEEE. Trimming left V 0 bases short and J 2 bases short, with 14 bases between. The CDR3 has 16 amino acids.

This sequence joins TRBV19 and TRBJ1-1; TRBD1 is a possible D gene (5 bases). The CDR3 is 13 residues long. Germline V lookup: CDR1 LNHDA, CDR2 SQIVND (reference sequence). V was trimmed by 7 bases and J by 0 bases, leaving 9 bases between them. CDR3 amino acids: CASNTGMNTEAFF. CDR3 bases: TGTGCCAGTAATACAGGAATGAACACTGAAGCTTTCTTT.

This sequence joins TRBV2 and TRBJ1-3; D is unresolved. Germline CDR1 and CDR2: SNHLY and FYNNEI. The V and J ends lost 6 bases and 4 bases respectively, with 13 bases between them. This CDR3 has 14 residues. The DNA for the CDR3 is TGTGCCAGCAGAAGCCAAACGAGAGGAAACACCATATATTTT. The encoded protein is CASRSQTRGNTIYF.

The genes are TRBV14 and TRBJ2-5, with 12 bases that match TRBD2. The CDR3 extends over 17 amino acids. CDR1 and CDR2 from the germline V gene are SGHDN and FVKESK. V was pared by 1 base and J by 1 base, with 4 bases of the junction left unmatched. CDR3 residues: CASSQVPGLAGQETQYF. Here the CDR3 DNA reads TGTGCCAGCAGCCAAGTGCCGGGACTAGCGGGCCAAGAGACCCAGTACTTC. Full variable domain (remainder filled in from reference TRBV14 and TRBJ2-5): EAGVTQFPSHSVIEKGQTVTLRCDPISGHDNLYWYRRVMGKEIKFLLHFVKESKQDESGMPNNRFLAERTGGTYSTLKVQPAELEDSGVYFCASSQVPGLAGQETQYFGPGTRLLVL.

CDR3 sequence reads: CASSLPLTGQGRDEQFF. In DNA, the CDR3 is TGTGCCAGCAGCCTACCCTTAACGGGACAGGGTAGGGATGAGCAGTTCTTC. The rearrangement links TRBV7-9 to TRBJ2-1, with 9 positions matching TRBD1. CDR1 is SEHNR and CDR2 is FQNEAQ in the germline V gene (reference sequence). V lost 5 bases to trimming and J lost 8 bases; unmatched junction nucleotides: 16. The CDR3 totals 17 residues. Full variable domain (missing parts from reference TRBV7-9 and TRBJ2-1): DTGVSQNPRHKITKRGQNVTFRCDPISEHNRLYWYRQTLGQGPEFLTYFQNEAQLEKSRLLSDRFSAERPKGSFSTLEIQRTEQGDSAMYLCASSLPLTGQGRDEQFFGPGTRLTVL.

The chain combines TRBV9 with TRBJ2-2; TRBD2 aligns across 13 bases. The germline CDR1 and CDR2 sequences are SGDLS and YYNGEE. The CDR3 runs 17 residues. The V segment lost 4 bases and the J segment 7 bases; nucleotides outside the gene matches: 10. The CDR3 loop is CASSSSGLAGRNGELFF. Written as DNA, the CDR3 is TGTGCCAGCAGCTCATCGGGACTAGCGGGACGAAACGGGGAGCTGTTTTTT.

V and J are TRBV19 and TRBJ1-5; 7 bases align to TRBD1. V lost 10 bases, J lost 3 bases, and 12 bases stayed unmatched. The germline gives CDR1 LNHDA, CDR2 SQIVND (reference sequence). The CDR3 has 15 residues. The CDR3 spells CATTWAGGINQPQHF. The CDR3, as DNA: TGTGCCACCACGTGGGCAGGGGGTATCAATCAGCCCCAGCATTTT.

This clone was detected a few times. This chain links TRBV19 with TRBJ1-1, with D unresolved. CDR3 length equals 17 residues. Trimming stripped 5 bases from V and 3 bases from J, with 22 bases between. The germline V gene has CDR1 LNHDA and CDR2 SQIVND (reference sequence). This CDR3 reads CASSLVPTRGGDTEAFF. The CDR3 DNA reads TGTGCCAGTAGTCTGGTTCCGACCCGAGGTGGAGACACTGAAGCTTTCTTT.

This chain uses TRBV5-4 with TRBJ2-1; no clear D gene. V gave up 0 bases and J gave up 1 base, with 11 bases separating them. The CDR3 contains 16 residues. Germline loops: CDR1 SGHNT, CDR2 YYREEE (reference sequence). The CDR3 region has the DNA TGTGCCAGCAGCTTGGACCCGGTCGAGTCCTACAATGAGCAGTTCTTC. It specifies CASSLDPVESYNEQFF. The full variable domain, completed using reference TRBV5-4 and TRBJ2-1, is ETGVTQSPTHLIKTRGQQVTLRCSSQSGHNTVSWYQQALGQGPQFIFQYYREEENGRGNFPPRFSGLQFPNYSSELNVNALELDDSALYLCASSLDPVESYNEQFFGPGTRLTVL.

With respect to this clone: This same CDR3 is encoded by further DNA sequences in the sample. This rearrangement joins TRBV7-2 to TRBJ1-2; TRBD1 is a possible D gene (6 bases). CDR3 size: 16 residues. V was shortened by 4 bases and J by 4 bases, with 19 bases between the two germline ends. The germline V gene encodes CDR1 SGHTA and CDR2 FQGNSA. The CDR3 protein is CASSSFPGQGFYGYTF. The CDR3, as DNA: TGTGCCAGCAGCTCCTTCCCGGGGCAGGGGTTCTATGGCTACACCTTC. The full variable domain, its missing parts supplied by reference TRBV7-2 and TRBJ1-2, is GAGVSQSPSNKVTEKGKDVELRCDPISGHTALYWYRQSLGQGLEFLIYFQGNSAPDKSGLPSDRFSAERTGGSVSTLTIQRTQQEDSAVYLCASSSFPGQGFYGYTFGSGTRLTVV.

This clone has a single count. An end of the junction differs from the germline gene, which may be a read error. The chain links TRBV7-7 to TRBJ2-1; 9 bases fit TRBD2. The germline V gene encodes CDR1 SSHAT and CDR2 FNYEAQ (reference sequence). CDR3 length equals 15 residues. The CDR3 coding sequence is TGTGCTAGCAGCTTGTTGGTAGCGGGAGCCAATGAGCAGTTCTTC. Residues: CASSLLVAGANEQFF.

This chain joins TRBV4-1 and TRBJ2-3; 7 bases are a match to TRBD1. The CDR3 runs 15 residues. Trimming took 4 bases from V and 6 from J; bases not matched to a gene: 10. Germline CDR1 and CDR2: MGHRA and YSYEKL. DNA for the CDR3: TGCGCCAGCAGCCTAGGACAGGTTCATGGGGATACGCAGTATTTT. This encodes CASSLGQVHGDTQYF.

On this clone: One end of the junction does not line up with germline, which may come from a read error. This chain links TRBV7-9 with TRBJ2-1; TRBD1 matches 8 bases. There are 15 residues in the CDR3. In germline, CDR1 is SEHNR, CDR2 FQNEAQ (reference sequence). DNA for the CDR3: TGTTCCAGCAGCTTAGGCAGGGGGCTCTACAATGAGCAGTTCTTC. Translated, it gives CSSSLGRGLYNEQFF.

This clone has more than one count but fewer than ten. The gene calls are TRBV6-5 and TRBJ1-1, with D maybe TRBD1 (5 bases). The germline V gene encodes CDR1 MNHEY and CDR2 SVGAGI. This CDR3 contains 13 residues. Trimming left V 6 bases short and J 6 bases short, with 14 bases between. The CDR3 bases are TGTGCCAGCAGAACAGAGGCGGGGGCTGAAGCTTTCTTT. Translation gives CASRTEAGAEAFF.

This clone was counted a single time. The chain combines TRBV29-1 with TRBJ2-1; a weak D match, TRBD1 (6 bases). The CDR3 is 16 amino acids. Germline V gives CDR1 SQVTM, CDR2 ANQGSEA. Trimming shortened V by 0 bases and J by 0 bases, and 12 bases separated the two germline ends. Here the CDR3 reads CSVEDNRANSYNEQFF. CDR3 sequence (DNA): TGCAGCGTTGAAGATAACAGGGCTAACTCCTACAATGAGCAGTTCTTC.

The rearrangement joins TRBV5-1 to TRBJ2-7; 8 nucleotides match TRBD1. This CDR3 has 15 amino acids. Germline loops: CDR1 SGHRS, CDR2 YFSETQ. V was clipped by 3 bases and J by 4 bases; unmatched bases: 9. The CDR3 nucleotides read TGCGCCAGCAGCTGGACGGGACAGGTGGGGTACGAGCAGTACTTC. Translation gives CASSWTGQVGYEQYF.

The rearrangement joins TRBV9 to TRBJ1-1; D may be TRBD1 (5 bases). CDR3 length: 14 residues. V lost 3 bases to trimming and J lost 0 bases, with 9 bases between them. Germline CDR1 is SGDLS and CDR2 is YYNGEE. In nucleotides, the CDR3 is TGTGCCAGCAGCGCTGGGGGGGTGAACACTGAAGCTTTCTTT. The encoded protein is CASSAGGVNTEAFF.

The chain is built from TRBV23-1 and TRBJ1-3; 9 bases fit TRBD1. TRBV23-1 is noted as an ORF with a role that remains uncertain. The CDR3 extends over 16 amino acids. V gave up 4 bases and J gave up 4 bases; unmatched junction bases: 8. This CDR3 reads CASSPNTGTGGNTIYF. The CDR3 DNA follows: TGCGCCAGCAGTCCCAACACCGGGACAGGGGGAAACACCATATATTTT.

This clone is a singleton in its sample. The V and J genes are TRBV6-1 and TRBJ2-7, with TRBD1 as a possible D gene (6 bases). Germline CDR1 is MNHNS and CDR2 is SASEGT. This CDR3 has 13 residues. The V and J ends lost 5 bases and 3 bases respectively, with 11 bases between them. The CDR3 sequence: CASSRSGVYEQYV. Here the CDR3 DNA reads TGTGCCAGCAGTAGGTCAGGGGTCTACGAGCAGTACGTC.

V is TRBV5-1 and J is TRBJ2-1; TRBD2 is a possible D gene (6 bases). The germline V gene has CDR1 SGHRS and CDR2 YFSETQ. The CDR3 runs 11 residues. Trimming shortened V by 7 bases and J by 9 bases, and 11 bases separated the two germline ends. The CDR3 spells CASGRGSEQFF. The CDR3 nucleotides are TGCGCCAGCGGACGGGGGTCTGAGCAGTTCTTC.